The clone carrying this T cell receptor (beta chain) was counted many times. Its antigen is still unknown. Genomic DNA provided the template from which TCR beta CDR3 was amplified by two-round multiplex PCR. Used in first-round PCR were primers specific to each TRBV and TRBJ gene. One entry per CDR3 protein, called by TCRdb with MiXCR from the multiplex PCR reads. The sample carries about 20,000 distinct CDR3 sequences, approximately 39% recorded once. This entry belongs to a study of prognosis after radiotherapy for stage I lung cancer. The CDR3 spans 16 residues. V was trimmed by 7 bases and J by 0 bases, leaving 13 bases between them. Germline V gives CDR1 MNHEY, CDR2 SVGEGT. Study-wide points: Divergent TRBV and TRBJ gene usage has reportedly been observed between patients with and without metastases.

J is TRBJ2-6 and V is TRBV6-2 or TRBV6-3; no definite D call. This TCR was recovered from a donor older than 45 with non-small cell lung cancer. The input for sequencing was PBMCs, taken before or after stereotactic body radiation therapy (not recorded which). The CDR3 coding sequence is TGTGCCAGCACCGGGTCTTACAGCTCTGGGGCCAACGTCCTGACTTTC. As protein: CASTGSYSSGANVLTF.